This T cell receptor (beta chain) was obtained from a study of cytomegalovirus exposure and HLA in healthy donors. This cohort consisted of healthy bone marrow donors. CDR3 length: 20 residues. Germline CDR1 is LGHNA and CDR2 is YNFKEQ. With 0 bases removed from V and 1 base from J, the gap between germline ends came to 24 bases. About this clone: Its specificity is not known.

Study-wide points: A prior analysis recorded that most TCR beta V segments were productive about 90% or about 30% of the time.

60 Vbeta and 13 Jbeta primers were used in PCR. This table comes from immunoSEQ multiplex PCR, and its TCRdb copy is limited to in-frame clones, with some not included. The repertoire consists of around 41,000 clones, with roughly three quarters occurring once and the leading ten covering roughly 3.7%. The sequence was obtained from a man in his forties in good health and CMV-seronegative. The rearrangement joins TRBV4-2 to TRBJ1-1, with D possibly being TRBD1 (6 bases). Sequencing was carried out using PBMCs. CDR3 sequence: CASSQDLSWGGVPKNTEAFF. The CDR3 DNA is TGTGCCAGCAGCCAAGATCTTAGTTGGGGGGGCGTCCCCAAGAACACTGAAGCTTTCTTT.